Listed below are T cell receptor beta chains from one sample, sequenced in a study of cytomegalovirus exposure and HLA in healthy donors. TCRdb's table, derived via immunoSEQ multiplex PCR, lists solely in-frame clones and lacks some. The top ten hold roughly 2.8% of the sample, which has around 70,000 clones, less than 65% seen once. The sample was PBMCs. The receptors were gathered from a man under 40 in good health and CMV-seronegative. Each CDR3 is given with its conserved first and last residue. D genes are given only for firm matches. The size entry is marked missing in some rows and otherwise reads once, few, many or a size class.

d_call,clone_size,v_call,j_call,cdr3_aa,cdr3_nt
TRBD1,-,TRBV5-1,TRBJ1-6,CASRPDRGLSPLHF,TGCGCCAGCAGACCGGACAGGGGGCTCTCACCCCTCCACTTT
-,few,TRBV19,TRBJ2-7,CARRGPTYEQYF,TGTGCCCGGCGGGGGCCGACCTATGAGCAGTACTTC
TRBD1,-,TRBV23-1,TRBJ2-7,CASSTDRDEQYF,TGCGCCAGCAGCACGGACAGGGACGAGCAGTACTTC
TRBD2,-,TRBV27,TRBJ2-1,CASSPGLAGTAEQFF,TGTGCCAGCAGTCCGGGACTAGCGGGGACCGCTGAGCAGTTCTTC
-,-,TRBV6-5,TRBJ1-1,CASRTGQGLTFF,TGTGCCAGCAGAACGGGGCAGGGGTTGACTTTCTTT
-,-,TRBV19,TRBJ1-6,CASSWQGRSPLHF,TGTGCCAGTAGTTGGCAGGGTCGGTCACCCCTCCACTTT
TRBD1,-,TRBV7-9,TRBJ2-5,CASSAGQGPETQYF,TGTGCCAGCAGCGCCGGACAGGGCCCGGAGACCCAGTACTTC
TRBD1,-,TRBV18,TRBJ1-1,CASSPGQSEAFF,TGTGCCAGCTCACCGGGACAGAGTGAAGCTTTCTTT
-,-,TRBV6-5,TRBJ1-4,CASSYSPAQPSEKLFF,TGTGCCAGCAGTTACAGTCCCGCACAGCCATCTGAAAAACTGTTTTTT
TRBD1,-,TRBV19,TRBJ2-3,CASTDRGTDTQYF,TGTGCCAGTACCGACAGGGGTACAGATACGCAGTATTTT
-,-,TRBV9,TRBJ1-2,CASSVGRDPDYTF,TGTGCCAGCAGCGTAGGGAGGGACCCAGACTACACCTTC
-,-,TRBV6-5,TRBJ1-6,CASSYSGRGHNSPLHF,TGTGCCAGCAGTTACTCGGGCAGGGGCCATAATTCACCCCTCCACTTT
-,-,TRBV9,TRBJ2-1,CASSEADGEQFF,TGTGCCAGCAGCGAAGCGGACGGTGAGCAGTTCTTC
-,few,TRBV5-4,TRBJ1-2,CASSVTGNYGYTF,TGTGCCAGCAGCGTTACAGGGAACTATGGCTACACCTTC
-,few,TRBV5-8,TRBJ1-1,CASSLDRIHAVAPEAFF,TGTGCCAGCAGCTTGGATAGGATCCATGCGGTGGCACCTGAAGCTTTCTTT
TRBD1,-,TRBV6-5,TRBJ1-1,CASSYEGAWGTEAFF,TGTGCCAGCAGTTACGAGGGGGCCTGGGGCACTGAAGCTTTCTTT
TRBD2,-,TRBV30,TRBJ2-1,CAWNPSGDNEQFF,TGTGCCTGGAACCCTAGCGGGGATAATGAGCAGTTCTTC
TRBD2,-,TRBV18,TRBJ2-1,CASSPAISGGYNEQFF,TGTGCCAGCTCACCAGCGATTAGCGGGGGCTACAATGAGCAGTTCTTC
TRBD2,-,TRBV4-2,TRBJ2-2,CASRPSGGATGELFF,TGTGCCAGCAGACCTAGCGGGGGGGCGACCGGGGAGCTGTTTTTT
-,-,TRBV6-5,TRBJ2-3,CASNPRRGNSDTQYF,TGTGCCAGCAACCCTCGAAGGGGAAACTCAGATACGCAGTATTTT
-,few,TRBV7-2,TRBJ2-7,CASSLAGQKTYEQYF,TGTGCCAGCAGCTTAGCGGGACAAAAAACCTACGAGCAGTACTTC
TRBD1,-,TRBV2,TRBJ1-4,CASSWTGDGLTSPSEKLFF,TGTGCCAGCAGTTGGACAGGAGATGGCCTCACATCTCCTAGCGAAAAACTGTTTTTT
-,-,TRBV6-6,TRBJ2-2,CASSYRQGGTGELFF,TGTGCCAGCAGTTATCGACAGGGAGGTACCGGGGAGCTGTTTTTT
-,-,TRBV6-1,TRBJ1-5,CASSEVGTAGFLSGQPQHF,TGTGCCAGCAGTGAAGTGGGAACGGCGGGTTTTCTGTCCGGTCAGCCCCAGCATTTT
-,-,TRBV25-1,TRBJ1-1,CASRGAGENTEAFF,TGTGCCAGCAGGGGGGCGGGGGAGAACACTGAAGCTTTCTTT
-,-,TRBV6-1,TRBJ2-1,CASSEGGHRLNNEQFF,TGTGCCAGCAGTGAAGGGGGACACCGGCTTAACAATGAGCAGTTCTTC
TRBD1,-,TRBV19,TRBJ1-2,CATSGQGRSYTF,TGTGCCACCTCCGGACAGGGTAGGAGCTACACCTTC
-,-,TRBV10-2,TRBJ1-2,CASSEGSGGGYTF,TGCGCCAGCAGTGAAGGCTCCGGGGGTGGCTACACCTTC
-,-,TRBV5-6,TRBJ1-1,CASRWGRPNTEAFF,TGTGCCAGCAGATGGGGCAGACCTAACACTGAAGCTTTCTTT
-,-,TRBV5-1,TRBJ1-4,CASSLDPLGATGKLFF,TGCGCCAGCAGCTTGGACCCCCTGGGGGCTACCGGAAAACTGTTTTTT
-,-,TRBV6-5,TRBJ2-1,CASSYKGYNEQFF,TGTGCCAGCAGTTACAAGGGGTACAATGAGCAGTTCTTC
-,few,TRBV30,TRBJ2-3,CAWSEGTFSTDTQYF,TGTGCCTGGAGCGAGGGGACATTTTCGACAGATACGCAGTATTTT
-,-,TRBV29-1,TRBJ1-2,CSAADYGYTF,TGCAGCGCGGCGGACTATGGCTACACCTTC
-,-,TRBV2,TRBJ2-5,CASSELETQYF,TGTGCCAGCAGTGAACTGGAGACCCAGTACTTC
-,-,TRBV27,TRBJ2-5,CASSSSPRGETQYF,TGTGCCAGCAGTTCGTCTCCCCGGGGGGAGACCCAGTACTTC
-,-,TRBV15,TRBJ1-2,CATSSQQVTYGYTF,TGTGCCACCAGCAGCCAGCAGGTCACCTATGGCTACACCTTC
-,-,TRBV5-6,TRBJ1-5,CASSSLGGNQPQHF,TGTGCCAGCAGCTCGCTCGGGGGTAATCAGCCCCAGCATTTT
-,once,TRBV19,TRBJ1-1,CASSIASTEAFF,TGTGCCAGTAGTATAGCCAGCACTGAAGCTTTCTTT
-,-,TRBV6-5,TRBJ2-1,CASTVGGRNEQFF,TGTGCCAGCACTGTGGGGGGTCGCAATGAGCAGTTCTTC
-,-,TRBV6-1,TRBJ1-5,CASSLTGSYQPQHF,TGTGCCAGCAGTCTGACAGGTTCTTATCAGCCCCAGCATTTT
TRBD2,-,TRBV5-1,TRBJ2-5,CASHPGGGETQYF,TGCGCCAGCCATCCAGGCGGGGGTGAGACCCAGTACTTC
TRBD1,-,TRBV4-2,TRBJ2-3,CASSPMRDRGTDTQYF,TGTGCCAGCAGCCCCATGAGGGACAGGGGTACAGATACGCAGTATTTT
TRBD1,once,TRBV4-1,TRBJ1-5,CASSQEGQFNQPQHF,TGCGCCAGCAGCCAAGAGGGACAGTTTAATCAGCCCCAGCATTTT
TRBD1,-,TRBV25-1,TRBJ1-1,CASSEPTGDPSEAFF,TGTGCCAGCAGTGAACCCACAGGGGACCCATCTGAAGCTTTCTTT
-,-,TRBV11-3,TRBJ2-1,CASSRSGSYNEQFF,TGTGCCAGCAGCCGGTCGGGGTCCTACAATGAGCAGTTCTTC
-,few,TRBV7-2,TRBJ2-4,CASSLDPGAKNIQYF,TGTGCCAGCAGCTTAGACCCCGGGGCCAAAAACATTCAGTACTTC
TRBD1,-,TRBV11-2,TRBJ2-7,CASSFGTGFSEQYF,TGTGCCAGCAGCTTCGGGACAGGGTTCTCCGAGCAGTACTTC
-,-,TRBV6-1,TRBJ2-7,CASSEGRPRVFYEQYF,TGTGCCAGCAGTGAAGGGCGTCCCAGGGTGTTTTACGAGCAGTACTTC
TRBD2,few,TRBV6-5,TRBJ2-5,CASSYSSGGPETQYF,TGTGCCAGCAGTTACTCTAGCGGGGGGCCGGAGACCCAGTACTTC
TRBD1,-,TRBV7-9,TRBJ1-2,CASSSAGTGNGYTF,TGTGCCAGCAGCTCTGCCGGGACAGGGAATGGCTACACCTTC
TRBD1,-,TRBV6-6,TRBJ1-5,CASSYSVTGGGQPQHF,TGTGCCAGCAGTTACTCGGTCACAGGGGGCGGTCAGCCCCAGCATTTT
-,-,TRBV5-1,TRBJ2-1,CASSLRVGQRDNEQFF,TGCGCCAGCAGCTTGAGGGTCGGACAGAGGGACAATGAGCAGTTCTTC
-,-,TRBV6-5,TRBJ1-6,CASTRQANNSPLHF,TGTGCCAGCACCAGACAGGCCAATAATTCACCCCTCCACTTT
TRBD1,once,TRBV7-3,TRBJ2-7,CASSFGTGDEQYF,TGTGCCAGCAGCTTCGGGACAGGAGACGAGCAGTACTTC